These T cell receptor beta chains were read from a single sample in a study of long-term antiretroviral therapy in people with HIV. Clones were read by immunoSEQ multiplex PCR, and TCRdb kept only the in-frame ones, dropping some. Among about 33,000 clones, roughly 97% were seen once, and the ten largest hold less than 3%. The source was unsorted PBMCs, collected 6.9 years after starting antiretroviral therapy. All receptors come from a man aged 25 to 40 with HIV. Each CDR3 is given with its conserved first and last residue. The D gene is left open where the match is weak. Clone size is shown for a subset of rows, as once, few, many or a class of expanded clone.

>NA|TRBJ2-5|NA|TRBV27
CASSTRAETQYF
TGTGCCAGCAGCACTCGGGCGGAGACCCAGTACTTC
>NA|TRBJ2-3|NA|TRBV5-1
CASSLGGNADTQYF
TGCGCCAGCAGCCTCGGAGGAAACGCAGATACGCAGTATTTT
>NA|TRBJ2-7|NA|TRBV2
CAGGGSRGNYEQYF
TGTGCCGGAGGCGGGAGCAGGGGCAATTACGAGCAGTACTTC
>NA|TRBJ1-2|NA|TRBV30
CAWFFGAYGYTF
TGTGCCTGGTTTTTTGGGGCTTATGGCTACACCTTC
>TRBD1|TRBJ2-1|NA|TRBV4-2
CASSRRSQGKIDNEQFF
TGTGCCAGCAGCCGAAGGTCACAGGGGAAGATCGACAATGAGCAGTTCTTC
>TRBD2|TRBJ2-4|NA|TRBV7-2
CASSRNRAGGSAKNIQYF
TGTGCCAGCAGCCGTAACAGGGCGGGGGGCTCGGCCAAAAACATTCAGTACTTC
>NA|TRBJ2-1|NA|TRBV19
CASRGPSRNEQFF
TGTGCCAGTAGGGGTCCATCTCGGAATGAGCAGTTCTTC
>NA|TRBJ1-2|NA|TRBV6-1
CASSEGRGYGYTF
TGTGCCAGCAGTGAAGGTAGGGGATATGGCTACACCTTC
>TRBD1|TRBJ2-7|NA|TRBV11-3
CASSPDRNYEQYF
TGTGCCAGCAGCCCGGACAGGAACTACGAGCAGTACTTC
>TRBD1|TRBJ2-7|NA|TRBV4-1
CASSPRTGISYEQYF
TGCGCCAGCAGCCCCCGGACAGGGATTTCCTACGAGCAGTACTTC
>NA|TRBJ2-7|NA|TRBV29-1
CSADSGYEQYF
TGCAGCGCCGACAGTGGCTACGAGCAGTACTTC
>TRBD1|TRBJ2-7|NA|TRBV10-3
CAISDVSRDRVYEQYF
TGTGCCATCAGTGACGTATCCCGGGACAGGGTTTACGAGCAGTACTTC
>NA|TRBJ1-4|NA|TRBV2
CASRGFGVEKLFF
TGTGCCAGCAGAGGTTTCGGGGTTGAAAAACTGTTTTTT
>NA|TRBJ2-3|NA|TRBV27
CASSLDGTDTQYF
TGTGCCAGCAGTTTGGATGGCACAGATACGCAGTATTTT
>TRBD1|TRBJ1-5|NA|TRBV6-6
CASSYSGQGPGQPQHF
TGTGCCAGCAGTTATTCCGGACAGGGGCCGGGTCAGCCCCAGCATTTT
>NA|TRBJ1-1|NA|TRBV7-9
CASSLGERGEAFF
TGTGCCAGCAGCTTGGGGGAAAGGGGTGAAGCTTTCTTT
>TRBD2|TRBJ2-1|NA|TRBV7-2
CASSLVRGGDEQFF
TGTGCCAGCAGCTTAGTCCGGGGGGGGGATGAGCAGTTCTTC
>TRBD2|TRBJ2-1|NA|TRBV19
CASSPAGKNEQFF
TGTGCCAGTAGCCCAGCGGGGAAGAATGAGCAGTTCTTC
>TRBD2|TRBJ2-1|once|TRBV12-5
CASGQSGNAYNEQFF
TGTGCTAGTGGGCAGAGCGGGAACGCCTACAATGAGCAGTTCTTC
>NA|TRBJ2-1|NA|TRBV5-5
CASSLFREWVGEQFF
TGTGCCAGCAGCTTGTTCCGGGAGTGGGTGGGTGAGCAGTTCTTC
>NA|TRBJ1-1|NA|TRBV12-2
CASRLAFWSNTEAFF
TGTGCAAGTCGCTTAGCGTTTTGGTCGAACACTGAAGCTTTCTTT
>NA|TRBJ1-5|NA|TRBV6-1
CASPTGLYSNQPQHF
TGTGCCAGTCCCACGGGGCTTTATAGCAATCAGCCCCAGCATTTT
>TRBD1|TRBJ2-7|NA|TRBV15
CATSREGQGIYEQYF
TGTGCCACCAGCAGAGAGGGACAGGGAATCTACGAGCAGTACTTC
>NA|TRBJ2-3|NA|TRBV5-4
CATSQFDRYTDTQYF
TGTGCCACCTCGCAGTTTGACAGATACACAGATACGCAGTATTTT
>NA|TRBJ2-7|NA|TRBV7-3
CASSLSGAYEQYF
TGTGCCAGCAGCTTAAGTGGCGCCTACGAGCAGTACTTC
>NA|TRBJ1-5|NA|TRBV6-1
CASSPTAEGQPQHF
TGTGCCAGCAGTCCTACAGCGGAGGGGCAGCCCCAGCATTTT
>NA|TRBJ1-4|NA|TRBV27
CAGTGGNEKLFF
TGTGCCGGTACGGGGGGGAATGAAAAACTGTTTTTT
>TRBD2|TRBJ2-1|NA|TRBV7-6
CASSLVSGGYNEQFF
TGTGCCAGCAGCTTAGTAAGCGGGGGGTACAATGAGCAGTTCTTC
>TRBD2|TRBJ2-1|NA|TRBV6-5
CASSYRGGRGYNEQFF
TGTGCCAGCAGTTACCGGGGGGGCCGCGGGTACAATGAGCAGTTCTTC
>NA|TRBJ2-7|NA|TRBV2
CASSENAIYEQYF
TGTGCCAGCAGTGAAAATGCCATTTACGAGCAGTACTTC
>NA|TRBJ2-7|NA|TRBV27
CASRQQGYEQYF
TGTGCCAGCAGACAACAGGGTTACGAGCAGTACTTC
>NA|TRBJ2-2|once|TRBV2
CASKYNTGELFF
TGTGCCAGCAAATACAACACCGGGGAGCTGTTTTTT
>TRBD1|TRBJ1-1|NA|TRBV5-6
CASSRDRGPEAFF
TGTGCCAGCAGCCGGGACAGAGGACCTGAAGCTTTCTTT
>NA|TRBJ2-2|NA|TRBV7-8
CASSLDGTGELFF
TGTGCCAGCAGCTTAGATGGCACCGGGGAGCTGTTTTTT
>TRBD2|TRBJ2-1|NA|TRBV5-5
CASSSGLGDNEQFF
TGTGCCAGCAGCTCGGGACTAGGTGACAATGAGCAGTTCTTC
>TRBD1|TRBJ2-5|NA|TRBV11-2
CASSSTGGGQAQETQYF
TGTGCCAGCAGCTCCACTGGCGGAGGACAGGCTCAAGAGACCCAGTACTTC
>NA|TRBJ1-1|NA|TRBV5-1
CASSLVTGLNTEAFF
TGCGCCAGCAGCTTAGTGACAGGCCTGAACACTGAAGCTTTCTTT
>TRBD1|TRBJ2-2|NA|TRBV7-6
CASSFTGTGKTGELFF
TGTGCCAGCAGCTTTACCGGGACAGGGAAAACCGGGGAGCTGTTTTTT
>TRBD2|TRBJ2-7|NA|TRBV19
CASNPTGGYEQYF
TGTGCCAGTAACCCGACGGGGGGTTACGAGCAGTACTTC
>NA|TRBJ2-7|NA|TRBV7-2
CASSLSIRNYEQYF
TGTGCCAGCAGCTTAAGTATAAGGAACTACGAGCAGTACTTC
>NA|TRBJ1-1|NA|TRBV7-9
CASSLGGPGANTEAFF
TGTGCCAGCAGTTTAGGGGGTCCAGGGGCTAACACTGAAGCTTTCTTT